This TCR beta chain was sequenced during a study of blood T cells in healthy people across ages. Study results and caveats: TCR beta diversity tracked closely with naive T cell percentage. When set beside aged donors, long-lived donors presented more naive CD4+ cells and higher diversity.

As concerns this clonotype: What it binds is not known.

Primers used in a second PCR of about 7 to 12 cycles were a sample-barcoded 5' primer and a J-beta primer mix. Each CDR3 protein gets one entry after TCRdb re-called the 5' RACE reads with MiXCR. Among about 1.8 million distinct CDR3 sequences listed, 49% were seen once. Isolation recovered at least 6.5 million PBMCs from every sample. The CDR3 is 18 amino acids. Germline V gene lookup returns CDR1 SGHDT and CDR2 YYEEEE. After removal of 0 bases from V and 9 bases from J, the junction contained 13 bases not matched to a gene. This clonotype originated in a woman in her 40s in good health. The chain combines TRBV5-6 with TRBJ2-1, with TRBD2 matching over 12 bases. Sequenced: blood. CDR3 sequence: CASSLVGLAGSYNSEQFF. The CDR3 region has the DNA TGTGCCAGCAGCTTGGTCGGACTAGCGGGGTCCTACAATAGTGAGCAGTTCTTC.